Listed below are T cell receptor beta chains from one sample, sequenced in a study of blood T cell repertoires in COVID-19. The protocol was immunoSEQ multiplex PCR, while the TCRdb copy is restricted to in-frame clones and leaves out a portion. The sample has 240,000 or so clones, around 88% seen once. Specimen: PBMCs or T cells enriched from blood (not recorded which). The receptors shown here come from a woman aged 50 to 65 who had recovered from COVID-19. CDR3s include the opening cysteine and the closing phenylalanine or tryptophan. Fields, in order: CDR3 protein, CDR3 DNA, clone size, J gene, D gene, V gene. D genes are given only for firm matches. Expanded clones get a size class; other rows say once, few or many, or leave the size out.

CASSLQGETYEQYF,TGTGCCAGCAGCCTGCAGGGGGAGACCTACGAGCAGTACTTC,NA,TRBJ2-7,TRBD1,TRBV5-6
CASSRTGPYQETQYF,TGCGCCAGCAGTCGGACAGGACCTTACCAAGAGACCCAGTACTTC,NA,TRBJ2-5,TRBD1,TRBV23-1
CASSSSGTGGFGYTF,TGTGCCAGTAGTTCCTCCGGGACAGGAGGGTTTGGCTACACCTTC,NA,TRBJ1-2,TRBD1,TRBV19
CASRQTGTGNTIYF,TGTGCCAGCAGACAGACAGGGACTGGAAACACCATATATTTT,NA,TRBJ1-3,TRBD1,TRBV7-8
CASSLTKGQRNTEAFF,TGCGCCAGCAGTTTAACGAAGGGACAGCGGAACACTGAAGCTTTCTTT,NA,TRBJ1-1,TRBD1,TRBV5-1
CASSDRMVGGRGNQPQHF,TGTGCCAGCAGCGACCGCATGGTCGGGGGTAGGGGCAATCAGCCCCAGCATTTT,NA,TRBJ1-5,NA,TRBV6-2/TRBV6-3
CASSLSPSTEAFF,TGTGCCAGCAGCTTATCCCCCTCGACTGAAGCTTTCTTT,once,TRBJ1-1,NA,TRBV11-3
CASRGRDNSNQPQHF,TGTGCCAGCCGAGGTCGGGACAATAGCAATCAGCCCCAGCATTTT,NA,TRBJ1-5,NA,TRBV5-8
CASSRPGARLYEQYF,TGTGCCAGTAGCCGTCCAGGGGCGCGGCTCTACGAGCAGTACTTC,NA,TRBJ2-7,NA,TRBV19
CASRQTPANTGELFF,TGTGCCAGCAGGCAGACACCCGCGAACACCGGGGAGCTGTTTTTT,once,TRBJ2-2,NA,TRBV7-2
CASSLGGLAKAGELFF,TGTGCCAGCAGCTTGGGGGGACTAGCGAAAGCCGGGGAGCTGTTTTTT,NA,TRBJ2-2,TRBD2,TRBV7-2
CASSQKGRYEKLFF,TGCGCCAGCAGCCAAAAAGGCAGGTACGAAAAACTGTTTTTT,NA,TRBJ1-4,NA,TRBV4-1
CATSREGIWRKETQYF,TGTGCCACCAGCAGAGAAGGCATCTGGAGAAAAGAGACCCAGTACTTC,NA,TRBJ2-5,NA,TRBV15
CSVVGREGLSDTQYF,TGCAGCGTTGTGGGGCGGGAGGGCCTCTCCGATACGCAGTATTTT,NA,TRBJ2-3,TRBD2,TRBV29-1
CASSLDSQLVYTF,TGCGCCAGCAGCTTGGATAGCCAGCTTGTATACACCTTC,few,TRBJ1-2,NA,TRBV5-1
CAKPWWRNTEAFF,TGTGCCAAGCCCTGGTGGAGGAACACTGAAGCTTTCTTT,NA,TRBJ1-1,NA,TRBV21-1
CASRPDRGRGNTEAFF,TGTGCCAGCAGACCGGACAGGGGGCGCGGTAACACTGAAGCTTTCTTT,NA,TRBJ1-1,TRBD1,TRBV7-9
CASSLGAGSNEKLFF,TGTGCCAGCAGCTTAGGCGCAGGGTCTAATGAAAAACTGTTTTTT,NA,TRBJ1-4,NA,TRBV7-9
CASRAQGADYNSPLHF,TGTGCCAGTAGAGCACAGGGGGCAGACTATAATTCACCCCTCCACTTT,NA,TRBJ1-6,TRBD1,TRBV19
CASSVQTTNEKLFF,TGCGCCAGCAGTGTACAGACCACTAATGAAAAACTGTTTTTT,NA,TRBJ1-4,NA,TRBV5-1
CASSPSPANEQFF,TGTGCCAGCTCACCATCTCCAGCGAATGAGCAGTTCTTC,NA,TRBJ2-1,NA,TRBV18
CASSLRDRGPYGYTF,TGTGCCAGCAGCCTCCGGGACAGGGGACCCTATGGCTACACCTTC,NA,TRBJ1-2,TRBD1,TRBV6-5
CASSLEAPYSNQPQHF,TGTGCCAGCAGCTTAGAGGCCCCGTATAGCAATCAGCCCCAGCATTTT,NA,TRBJ1-5,NA,TRBV11-2
CASSPAVAGDYNEQFF,TGTGCCAGCAGCCCCGCGGTTGCGGGAGACTACAATGAGCAGTTCTTC,few,TRBJ2-1,TRBD2,TRBV7-9
CASNDRVRGYTF,TGTGCCAGCAACGACAGGGTCCGTGGCTACACCTTC,NA,TRBJ1-2,TRBD1,TRBV9
CASSTTVNTEAFF,TGTGCCAGCAGCACGACAGTGAACACTGAAGCTTTCTTT,few,TRBJ1-1,NA,TRBV7-9
CASTRQGQNTGELFF,TGTGCCAGTACCCGGCAGGGACAGAACACCGGGGAGCTGTTTTTT,NA,TRBJ2-2,NA,TRBV19
CASSLAQGYEQYF,TGTGCCAGCAGCTTGGCTCAGGGGTACGAGCAGTACTTC,NA,TRBJ2-7,NA,TRBV5-4
CASSRRLGRTEAFF,TGTGCCAGCAGTCGCAGGTTAGGGAGGACTGAAGCTTTCTTT,NA,TRBJ1-1,NA,TRBV28
CSARELETQYF,TGCAGTGCTAGGGAGCTAGAGACCCAGTACTTC,NA,TRBJ2-5,NA,TRBV20-1
CASSWGGTNYGYTF,TGTGCCAGCAGCTGGGGAGGAACTAACTATGGCTACACCTTC,few,TRBJ1-2,NA,TRBV5-4